A single sample is the source of the 18 T cell receptor beta chains below, sequenced in a study of blood T cells in healthy people across ages (dated by TCRdb to 2013 to 2016). The method behind the library was 5' RACE. TCRdb shows the sequencer as Illumina HiSeq 2500. A second PCR of about 7 to 12 cycles was run with a J-beta primer mix and a sample-barcoded 5' primer. TCRdb reprocessed the public reads (quality trimming at Q25 with fastp, clone calling with MiXCR) and kept in-frame beta chains. Rows matching on CDR3 protein sequence are summarized as one entry with the most common DNA and genes. Here the sample has 1.5 million to 2 million distinct CDR3 sequences; around 48% occur a single time. The ten largest clonotypes hold 2.1% of the sample. Sequencing was done on a sample of blood. Receptor source: a woman in her 40s in good health.

About this clonotype: A junction end diverges from the germline sequence, so it may reflect a read error. The chain joins TRBV5-1 to TRBJ2-1; 9 nucleotides agree with TRBD1. Per the germline V gene, CDR1 is SGHRS and CDR2 is YFSETQ. The CDR3 covers 15 residues. The CDR3 loop reads CASSVPGQGANKQFF. Here the CDR3 DNA reads TGCGCCAGCAGCGTTCCGGGACAGGGTGCCAATAAGCAGTTCTTC.

In its sample, this clonotype was seen a few times. This chain joins TRBV20-1 and TRBJ2-7, with D uncertain. The CDR3 loop spans 15 amino acids. CDR1 DFQATT and CDR2 SNEGSKA come from the germline V gene (reference sequence). Trimming pared 0 bases from V and 2 bases from J, leaving 14 bases between. The CDR3: CSARDPRKGTYEQYF. CDR3 bases: TGCAGTGCTAGAGATCCCCGGAAGGGAACCTACGAGCAGTACTTC.

A remark on this clonotype: The germline gene is not matched at one end of the junction; a read error may be the cause. The chain links TRBV28 to TRBJ2-5; possible D gene TRBD1, 5 bases. CDR3 length equals 18 residues. CDR1 is MDHEN and CDR2 is SYDVKM in the germline V gene. The CDR3 DNA reads as TGTGCCAGCAGTTTTCCCCTAGGAGAGACAGTTGATCAAGAAACCCAGTACTTC. Translating it yields CASSFPLGETVDQETQYF.

This clonotype came up a few times. This chain uses TRBV7-9 with TRBJ1-6; TRBD1 matches 9 bases. Germline assignment: CDR1 SEHNR and CDR2 FQNEAQ (reference sequence). The CDR3 is made up of 16 amino acids. Unmatched junction bases numbered 8, after V lost 5 bases and J lost 6 bases. The CDR3 region has the DNA TGTGCCAGCAGCCATGGGACAGGGTTTTTTAATTCACCCCTCCACTTT. Its translation is CASSHGTGFFNSPLHF.

The chain joins TRBV9 to TRBJ1-2; no firm D call. Trimming shortened V by 4 bases and J by 4 bases, and 14 bases separated the two germline ends. The CDR3 extends over 14 amino acids. Germline loops: CDR1 SGDLS, CDR2 YYNGEE. CDR3 in DNA: TGTGCCAGCAGCCCCAGCGACAAGCTCTATGGCTACACCTTC. This codes for CASSPSDKLYGYTF. The full variable domain, with the rest looked up from reference TRBV9 and TRBJ1-2, is DSGVTQTPKHLITATGQRVTLRCSPRSGDLSVYWYQQSLDQGLQFLIQYYNGEERAKGNILERFSAQQFPDLHSELNLSSLELGDSALYFCASSPSDKLYGYTFGSGTRLTVV.

In its sample, this clonotype was seen a few times. CDR3 region: CASSLDRPPTDTQYF. For the CDR3, the DNA is TGTGCCAGCAGCTTAGACCGCCCGCCCACAGATACGCAGTATTTT. The V and J genes are TRBV7-3 and TRBJ2-3; no definite D call. CDR3 size: 15 residues. CDR1 is SGHTA, CDR2 FQGTGA, per germline. The germline V and J ends were trimmed by 2 bases and 2 bases, with 11 bases remaining between them.

V is TRBV9 and J is TRBJ2-1; TRBD2 is a possible D gene (6 bases). The CDR3 contains 15 residues. Trimming took off 3 bases at V and 0 bases at J, with 10 bases between the two ends. Germline-derived CDR1 and CDR2 are SGDLS and YYNGEE. The CDR3 nucleotides read TGTGCCAGCAGCGCTATGGGGGGCTCCTACAATGAGCAGTTCTTC. Translated: CASSAMGGSYNEQFF.

The chain joins TRBV6-5 to TRBJ1-2; D unclear. CDR1 and CDR2 from the germline V gene are MNHEY and SVGAGI. CDR3 size: 15 residues. V gave up 0 bases and J gave up 0 bases, with 8 bases separating them. DNA of the CDR3: TGTGCCAGCAGTTACTCGCCAGCCGCTAACTATGGCTACACCTTC. The encoded protein is CASSYSPAANYGYTF.

A few counts support this clonotype. This chain uses TRBV24-1 with TRBJ2-5, with D possibly being TRBD2 (6 bases). Germline V gives CDR1 KGHDR, CDR2 SFDVKD. V was clipped by 1 base and J by 0 bases, with 8 bases between them. The CDR3 extends over 15 amino acids. CDR3 sequence (DNA): TGTGCCACCAGTGATTTTTGGGGGGACCAAGAGACCCAGTACTTC. This translates into CATSDFWGDQETQYF.

This clonotype came up many times. The V and J genes are TRBV6-6 and TRBJ2-6; D may match TRBD1 or TRBD2 (5 bases each). The CDR3 is 15 amino acids. V lost 5 bases, J lost 0 bases, and 8 bases lay in between. Germline loops: CDR1 MNHNY, CDR2 SVGAGI (reference sequence). CDR3 sequence reads: CASSQGASGANVLTF. CDR3 DNA: TGTGCCAGCAGTCAGGGAGCCTCTGGGGCCAACGTCCTGACTTTC.

The chain recombines TRBV7-2 with TRBJ2-5; no clear D. Trimming took off 3 bases at V and 6 bases at J, with 8 bases between the two ends. This CDR3 is built from 12 residues. Germline V gene data show CDR1 as SGHTA and CDR2 as FQGNSA. The CDR3 spells CASSFTPKTQYF. CDR3 in DNA: TGTGCCAGCAGCTTTACCCCGAAGACCCAGTACTTC.

On this clonotype: Its ends do not fully match the called genes, so a read error is possible. The chain uses TRBV6-5 and TRBJ1-2; no firm D call. The CDR3 runs 12 residues. Germline V gene sequence: CDR1 MNHEY, CDR2 SVGAGI. As DNA, the CDR3 is TGTGCCAGCAGTTACTCAGGGTTTGGCTACATCTTC. Protein: CASSYSGFGYIF.

The chain uses TRBV12-3 or TRBV12-4 and TRBJ2-3, with a tentative D call TRBD2 (6 bases). CDR3 length: 15 residues. The V gene lost 9 bases and the J gene lost 2 bases, with 18 bases spanning the gap. CDR3 in DNA: TGTGCCAGTTCCTACGCGGGGACGTTCACAGATACGCAGTATTTT. Translating gives CASSYAGTFTDTQYF.

This clonotype was picked up one time. The J gene is TRBJ1-1, the V gene TRBV27; TRBD1 aligns across 7 bases. This CDR3 comprises 15 residues. The ends lost 5 bases at V and 1 base at J; junction bases unmatched: 7. Germline loops: CDR1 MNHEY, CDR2 SMNVEV (reference sequence). CDR3 in amino acids: CASSNRQGWNTEAFF. DNA of the CDR3: TGTGCCAGCAGTAACCGACAGGGTTGGAACACTGAAGCTTTCTTT.

DNA of the CDR3: TGTGCCAGCAGGGGGGCCAGGGCCAATGGCTACACCTTC. This gives the protein CASRGARANGYTF. The rearrangement links TRBV6-6 to TRBJ1-2; perhaps TRBD1 as D (6 bases). The length of the CDR3 is 13 residues. Germline V gene sequence: CDR1 MNHNY, CDR2 SVGAGI (reference sequence). Trimming stripped 6 bases from V and 6 bases from J, with 14 bases between.

This chain links TRBV4-3 with TRBJ2-7, with 7 bases matching TRBD2. V lost 1 base and J lost 3; bases outside the gene matches: 9. There are 16 residues in the CDR3. Germline assignment: CDR1 LGHNA and CDR2 YSLEER. CDR3 bases: TGCGCCAGCAGCCAAGGACTTACAGGACTAGTCTACGAGCAGTACTTC. It codes for CASSQGLTGLVYEQYF.

The chain combines TRBV9 with TRBJ2-5; D might be TRBD1 or TRBD2, each matching 5 bases. The CDR3 extends over 15 amino acids. In germline, CDR1 is SGDLS, CDR2 YYNGEE. V lost 0 bases, J lost 0 bases, and 9 bases lay in between. CDR3 bases: TGTGCCAGCAGCGTAGGAGGGGACCACCAAGAGACCCAGTACTTC. Protein product: CASSVGGDHQETQYF. The full variable domain, with the rest looked up from reference TRBV9 and TRBJ2-5, is DSGVTQTPKHLITATGQRVTLRCSPRSGDLSVYWYQQSLDQGLQFLIQYYNGEERAKGNILERFSAQQFPDLHSELNLSSLELGDSALYFCASSVGGDHQETQYFGPGTRLLVL.

This chain uses TRBV12-5 with TRBJ2-3, with 9 bases lining up with TRBD2. CDR1 is LGHNT, CDR2 FRNRAP, per germline. The CDR3 has 15 residues. V gave up 2 bases and J gave up 2 bases; unmatched junction bases: 2. CDR3 sequence (DNA): TGTGCTAGTGGTTTGTCTAGCGGGGTCACAGATACGCAGTATTTT. Encoded protein: CASGLSSGVTDTQYF.